This is a list of T cell receptor beta chains from one sample in a study of cytomegalovirus exposure and HLA in healthy donors. Sequencing was performed with immunoSEQ multiplex PCR; in TCRdb, only in-frame clones are kept and a portion is missing. The top ten hold about 6.7% of the sample, which has approximately 130,000 clones, 85% seen once. Sequenced sample: PBMCs. The receptors here all came from a young woman in good health and CMV-seropositive. The CDR3 runs from the conserved cysteine through the conserved F or W. The D gene is left open where the match is weak. Expanded clones get a size class; other rows say once, few or many, or leave the size out.

j_call v_call d_call clone_size cdr3_nt cdr3_aa
TRBJ1-6 TRBV6-5 TRBD1 NA TGTGCCAGCAGTAACAGGGGGCATAATTCACCCCTCCACTTT CASSNRGHNSPLHF
TRBJ2-5 TRBV29-1 NA NA TGCAGCTCCTACCAGGGTGCAGAGACCCAGTACTTC CSSYQGAETQYF
TRBJ2-7 TRBV28 TRBD2 NA TGTGCCAGTTCCTGGACTAGCGGGAAGAAGTACTTC CASSWTSGKKYF
TRBJ1-2 TRBV7-9 NA NA TGTGCCAGCAGCCTCGGAGGAGACTATGGCTACACCTTC CASSLGGDYGYTF
TRBJ2-3 TRBV6-4 TRBD2 many TGTGCCAGCAGTGACAGCGGGGGGGCCGCAGATACGCAGTATTTT CASSDSGGAADTQYF
TRBJ1-1 TRBV19 NA NA TGTGCCAGTAGTATTGGAGACAGGAAGAACACTGAAGCTTTCTTT CASSIGDRKNTEAFF
TRBJ1-1 TRBV19 NA NA TGTGCCAGTAGTATAGATTTACGCTACCCGAACACTGAAGCTTTCTTT CASSIDLRYPNTEAFF
TRBJ2-7 TRBV30 TRBD1 NA TGTGCCTGGAGTGGTGCCAGGGGGAGAGACGAGCAGTACTTC CAWSGARGRDEQYF
TRBJ2-3 TRBV30 TRBD2 once TGTGCCTGGAGTCTCCCGGGAGGGCCAGATACGCAGTATTTT CAWSLPGGPDTQYF
TRBJ2-7 TRBV5-1 NA NA TGCGCCAGCACCCTTGTAGGGGTGGGGAACGAGCAGTACTTC CASTLVGVGNEQYF
TRBJ2-3 TRBV11-1 TRBD2 NA TGTGCCAGCAGCCTGGGGGGGGATACGCAGTATTTT CASSLGGDTQYF
TRBJ2-1 TRBV4-1 NA NA TGCGCCAGCAGCCAAGAAGGTGGCAAATCCTCGGCTAGAAATGAGCAGTTCTTC CASSQEGGKSSARNEQFF
TRBJ2-1 TRBV28 TRBD2 NA TGTGCCAGTTTAGCGGGAGGCTTTATCTATGAGCAGTTCTTC CASLAGGFIYEQFF
TRBJ1-2 TRBV2 NA NA TGTGCCAGCTCCTATTCAGGTTCCTATGGCTACACCTTC CASSYSGSYGYTF
TRBJ2-7 TRBV28 TRBD2 NA TGTGCCAGCAGTGTGATAGCGGGAGGCCGTTACGAGCAGTACTTC CASSVIAGGRYEQYF
TRBJ2-7 TRBV30 TRBD2 NA TGTGCCTGGAGTGCGGGACTACTCAGCTACGAGCAGTACTTC CAWSAGLLSYEQYF
TRBJ1-3 TRBV28 NA NA TGTGCCAGCAGTCCCTTCACTTTCCCCTCTGGAAACACCATATATTTT CASSPFTFPSGNTIYF
TRBJ2-5 TRBV28 TRBD2 NA TGTGCCAGCAGTTTTTTCCCGGGACTAGCGGGAGGAGAGACCCAGTACTTC CASSFFPGLAGGETQYF
TRBJ2-1 TRBV5-6 NA NA TGTGCCAGCAGCTTGGGGCAGGTTACTTACAATGAGCAGTTCTTC CASSLGQVTYNEQFF
TRBJ1-4 TRBV30 NA NA TGTGCCTGGAGTCTAGGGGCTACGATCGGGACTAATGAAAAACTGTTTTTT CAWSLGATIGTNEKLFF
TRBJ1-6 TRBV28 NA NA TGTGCCAGCACCCGCGATGGGGGCGGCGATTCACCCCTCCACTTT CASTRDGGGDSPLHF
TRBJ2-3 TRBV18 TRBD1 once TGTGCCAGCTCACAGGGGGCGGGAGATACGCAGTATTTT CASSQGAGDTQYF
TRBJ1-3 TRBV7-8 NA NA TGTGCCAGCAGCTTTCAGGGCGGCTCATACTCTGGAAACACCATATATTTT CASSFQGGSYSGNTIYF
TRBJ1-2 TRBV18 NA NA TGTGCCAGCTCACCAGAATCAGCAGGAGGCTATGGCTACACCTTC CASSPESAGGYGYTF
TRBJ2-5 TRBV19 NA NA TGTGCCAGTAGTCTCAGGGGTCTTAATCAAGAGACCCAGTACTTC CASSLRGLNQETQYF
TRBJ1-5 TRBV28 NA NA TGTGCCAGCAGTTTAAACGGGGATCAGCCCCAGCATTTT CASSLNGDQPQHF
TRBJ1-1 TRBV18 TRBD1 NA TGTGCCAGCTCAAACAGGGGTGAAGCTTTCTTT CASSNRGEAFF
TRBJ1-6 TRBV9 NA NA TGTGCCAGCAGCGCAGCCGGACAGCTTCAATCACCCCTCCACTTT CASSAAGQLQSPLHF
TRBJ2-7 TRBV7-3 NA NA TGTGCCAGCAGCCCCTCAGGAGGGGTGACCTACGAGCAGTACTTC CASSPSGGVTYEQYF
TRBJ2-1 TRBV7-3 NA NA TGTGCCAGCAGCAGCGACAGGTTTGCCTACAATGAGCAGTTCTTC CASSSDRFAYNEQFF
TRBJ1-2 TRBV13 NA NA TGTGCCAGCAGCTTAGGACTAGCCCCGGGGTATGGCTACACCTTC CASSLGLAPGYGYTF
TRBJ2-7 TRBV10-3 TRBD2 NA TGTGCCATCAGTGAGTCGAGGACTAGCGCCTACGAGCAGTACTTC CAISESRTSAYEQYF